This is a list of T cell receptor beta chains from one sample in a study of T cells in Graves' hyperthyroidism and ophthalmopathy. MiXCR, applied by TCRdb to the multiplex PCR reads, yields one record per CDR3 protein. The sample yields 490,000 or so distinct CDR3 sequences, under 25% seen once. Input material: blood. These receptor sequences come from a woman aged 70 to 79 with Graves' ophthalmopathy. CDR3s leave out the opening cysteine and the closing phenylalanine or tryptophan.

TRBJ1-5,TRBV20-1,SARAAGRFNQPQH
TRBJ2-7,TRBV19,ASSIFTGTGSSIEQY
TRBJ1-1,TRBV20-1,SANSNTEAF
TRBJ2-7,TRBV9,ASSEGGREQY
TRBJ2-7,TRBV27,ASTTNSGRSSYEQY
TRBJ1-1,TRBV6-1,ASSQRQGHLNTEAF
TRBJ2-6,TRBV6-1,ASTVTSSGANVLT
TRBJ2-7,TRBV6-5,ASSYSLQGTPSYEQY
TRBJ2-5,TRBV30,AWSNQGVQETQY
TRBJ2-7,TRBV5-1,ASSLDAGQAQYEQY
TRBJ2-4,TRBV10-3,AISEEGLAKNIQY
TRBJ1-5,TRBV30,AFSRGDNQPQH
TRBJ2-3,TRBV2,ASSLRTISTDTQY
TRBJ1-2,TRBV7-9,ASGSSGRYGYT
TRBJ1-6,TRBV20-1,SATVQGASSPLH
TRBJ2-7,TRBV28,ASTLYSSYEQY
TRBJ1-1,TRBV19,ASSIGGGKTEAF
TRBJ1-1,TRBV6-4,ATSRAMKAF
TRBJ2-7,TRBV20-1,SARVVSGAGAYEQY
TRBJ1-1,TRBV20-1,SARDIFRELGGENTEAF
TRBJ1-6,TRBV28,ASNDPGQGNSPLH
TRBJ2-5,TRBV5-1,ASSLGQGQTQY
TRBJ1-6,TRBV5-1,ASSLVGQGNSPLH
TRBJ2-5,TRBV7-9,ASSLTTGGMTQY
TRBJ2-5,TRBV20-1,SARQGARETQY
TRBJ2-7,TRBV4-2,ASSQGGAESYEQY
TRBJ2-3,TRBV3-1,ASSQGEADTQY
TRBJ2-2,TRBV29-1,SVRPTGTTGTGELF
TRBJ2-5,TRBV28,ASSRSGQETQY
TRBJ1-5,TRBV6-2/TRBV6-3,ASSGRTGTPQPQH
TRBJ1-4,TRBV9,ASSVGWGNEKLF
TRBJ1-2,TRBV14,ASSQSGQIYGYT